This T cell receptor beta chain was captured by sequencing in a study of pediatric ulcerative colitis. Findings and limits, study-wide: This repertoire reflects total lymphocytes rather than subpopulations like regulatory T cells. Rectal repertoires separated controls, mild-moderate and acute severe colitis. Blood-rectal clonal overlap within each person was significantly higher in ulcerative colitis patients than controls.

The blood sample was taken during the colonoscopy visit. TCRdb keeps only in-frame clones here, not all; method: immunoSEQ multiplex PCR. The sample records 50,000 to 65,000 clones, roughly nine tenths being singletons. Germline V lookup: CDR1 SGHNT, CDR2 YENEEA. This CDR3 is 14 amino acids long. V gave up 4 bases and J gave up 3 bases, with 12 bases separating them. About this clone itself: What it binds is unknown.

This clonotype was sampled from a boy younger than 18 with severe ulcerative colitis. The chain joins TRBV11-3 to TRBJ1-1; D remains ambiguous. Sequencing was carried out using blood. The CDR3 is CASSSPVEDTEAFF. The CDR3 DNA sequence: TGTGCCAGCAGCTCCCCAGTTGAGGACACTGAAGCTTTCTTT. Full variable domain (outside the CDR3, taken from reference TRBV11-3 and TRBJ1-1): EAGVVQSPRYKIIEKKQPVAFWCNPISGHNTLYWYLQNLGQGPELLIRYENEEAVDDSQLPKDRFSAERLKGVDSTLKIQPAELGDSAVYLCASSSPVEDTEAFFGQGTRLTVV.